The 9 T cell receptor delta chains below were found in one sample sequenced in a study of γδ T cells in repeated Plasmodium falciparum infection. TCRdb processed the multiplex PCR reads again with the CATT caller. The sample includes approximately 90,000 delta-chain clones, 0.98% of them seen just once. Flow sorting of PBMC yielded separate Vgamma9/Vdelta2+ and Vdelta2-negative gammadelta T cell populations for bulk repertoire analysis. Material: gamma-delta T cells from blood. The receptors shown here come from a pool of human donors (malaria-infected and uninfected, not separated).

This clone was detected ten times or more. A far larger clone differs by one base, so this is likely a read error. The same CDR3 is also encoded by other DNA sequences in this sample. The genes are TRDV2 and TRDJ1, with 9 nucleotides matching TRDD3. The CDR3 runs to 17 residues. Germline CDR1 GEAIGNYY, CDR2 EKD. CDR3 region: CACDPLGDMDYTDKLIF. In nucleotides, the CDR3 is TGCGCCTGTGACCCGTTGGGGGATATGGACTACACCGATAAACTCATCTTT.

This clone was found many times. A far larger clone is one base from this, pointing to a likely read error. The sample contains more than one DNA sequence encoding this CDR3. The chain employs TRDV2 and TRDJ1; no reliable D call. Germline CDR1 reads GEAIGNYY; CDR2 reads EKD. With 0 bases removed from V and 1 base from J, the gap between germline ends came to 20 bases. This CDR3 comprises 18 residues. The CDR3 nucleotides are TGTGCCTGTGACACCGTAGGGAGTAAAGTAAAGGGCACCGATAAACTCATCTTT. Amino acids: CACDTVGSKVKGTDKLIF.

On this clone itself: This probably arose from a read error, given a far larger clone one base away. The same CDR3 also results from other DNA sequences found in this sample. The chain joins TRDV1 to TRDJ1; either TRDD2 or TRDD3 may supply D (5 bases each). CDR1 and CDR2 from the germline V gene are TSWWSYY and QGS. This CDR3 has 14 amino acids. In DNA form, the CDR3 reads TGCGCTCTTGGGGAACTTCCGATACCGGGTAAACTCATCTTT. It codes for CALGELPIPGKLIF.

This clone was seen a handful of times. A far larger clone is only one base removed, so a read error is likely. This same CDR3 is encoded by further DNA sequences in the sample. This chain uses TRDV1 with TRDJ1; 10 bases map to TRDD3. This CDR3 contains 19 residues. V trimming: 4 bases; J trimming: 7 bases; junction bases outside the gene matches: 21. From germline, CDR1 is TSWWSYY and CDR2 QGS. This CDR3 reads CALGVEAFLTTGGYGKLIF. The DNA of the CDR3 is TGTGCTCTTGGGGTCGAGGCCTTCCTTACAACGGGGGGATACGGTAAACTCATCTTT.

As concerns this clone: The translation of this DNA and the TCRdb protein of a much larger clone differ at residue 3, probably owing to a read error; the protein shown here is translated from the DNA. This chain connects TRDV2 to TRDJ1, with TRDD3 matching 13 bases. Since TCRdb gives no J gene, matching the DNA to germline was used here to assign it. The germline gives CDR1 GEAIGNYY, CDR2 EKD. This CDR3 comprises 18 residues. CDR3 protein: CARDSGVLGDTLSDKLIF. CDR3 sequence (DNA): TGTGCCCGTGACTCCGGGGTACTGGGGGATACGCTTTCCGATAAACTCATCTTT.

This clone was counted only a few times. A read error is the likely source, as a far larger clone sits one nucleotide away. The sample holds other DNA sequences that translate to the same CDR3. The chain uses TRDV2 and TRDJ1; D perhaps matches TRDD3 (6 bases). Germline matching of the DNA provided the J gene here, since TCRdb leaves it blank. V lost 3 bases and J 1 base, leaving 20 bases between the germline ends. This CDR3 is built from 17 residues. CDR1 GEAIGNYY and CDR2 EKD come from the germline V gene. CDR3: CACDLALLGVITDKLIF. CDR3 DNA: TGTGCCTGTGACTTGGCGCTACTGGGTGTTATCACCGATAAACTCATCTTT.

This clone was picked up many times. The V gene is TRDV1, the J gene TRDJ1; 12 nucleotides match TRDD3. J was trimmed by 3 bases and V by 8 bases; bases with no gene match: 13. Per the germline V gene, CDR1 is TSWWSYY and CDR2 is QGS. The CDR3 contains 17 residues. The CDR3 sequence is CALQPYNTGGYPDKLIF. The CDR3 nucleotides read TGTGCTCTTCAACCCTACAACACTGGGGGATACCCCGATAAACTCATCTTT.

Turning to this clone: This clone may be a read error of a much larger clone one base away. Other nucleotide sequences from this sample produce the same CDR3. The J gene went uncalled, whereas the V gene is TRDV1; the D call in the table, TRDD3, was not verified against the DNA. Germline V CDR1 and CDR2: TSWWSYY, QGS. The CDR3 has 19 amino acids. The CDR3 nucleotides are TGTGCTCTTGGGGACCTCTTACGTGGGGGACCGATGTACACCGATAAGCTCATCTTT. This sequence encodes CALGDLLRGGPMYTDKLIF.

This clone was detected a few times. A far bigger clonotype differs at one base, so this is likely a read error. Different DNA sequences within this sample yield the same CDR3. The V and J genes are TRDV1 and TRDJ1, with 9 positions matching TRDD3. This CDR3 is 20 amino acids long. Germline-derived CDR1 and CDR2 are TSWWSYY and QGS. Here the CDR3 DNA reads TGTGCTCTTGGGGAACGGTTGGCTGCACTGGGGGACAAGTACACCGATAAGCTCATCTTT. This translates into CALGERLAALGDKYTDKLIF.